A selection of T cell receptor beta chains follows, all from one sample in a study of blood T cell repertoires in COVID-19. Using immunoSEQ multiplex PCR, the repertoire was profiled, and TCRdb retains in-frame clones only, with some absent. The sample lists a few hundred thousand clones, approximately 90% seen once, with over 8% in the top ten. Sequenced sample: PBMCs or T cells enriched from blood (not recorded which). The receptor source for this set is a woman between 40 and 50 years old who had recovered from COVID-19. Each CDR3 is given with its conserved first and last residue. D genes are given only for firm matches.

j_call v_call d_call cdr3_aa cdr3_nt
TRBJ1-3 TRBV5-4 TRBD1 CASSYGQGAGITIYF TGTGCCAGCAGCTACGGACAGGGGGCCGGAATCACCATATATTTT
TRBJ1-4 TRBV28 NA CASSYGSLANEKLFF TGTGCCAGCAGTTACGGGAGCCTCGCAAATGAAAAACTGTTTTTT
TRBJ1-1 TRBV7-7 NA CASSSKNGGVGTNTEAFF TGTGCTAGCAGCTCCAAGAATGGGGGGGTAGGGACGAACACTGAAGCTTTCTTT
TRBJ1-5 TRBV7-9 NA CASSLISGESNQPQHF TGTGCCAGCAGCCTCATCAGTGGAGAAAGCAATCAGCCCCAGCATTTT
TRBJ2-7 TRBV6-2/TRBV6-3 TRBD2 CASSRSTSGGPGEQYF TGTGCCAGCAGCCGATCGACTAGCGGGGGGCCGGGTGAGCAGTACTTC
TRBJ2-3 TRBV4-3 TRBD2 CASSLGAGGQGTQYF TGCGCCAGCAGCCTCGGTGCGGGGGGGCAAGGGACGCAGTATTTT
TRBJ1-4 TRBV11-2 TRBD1 CASSSQGAGTNEKLFF TGTGCCAGCAGCTCGCAGGGGGCTGGAACTAATGAAAAACTGTTTTTT
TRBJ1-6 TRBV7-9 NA CASSLMGTLHF TGTGCCAGCAGCTTAATGGGGACTCTCCACTTT
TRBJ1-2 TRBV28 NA CASTTGAVGYTF TGTGCCAGCACCACCGGTGCGGTGGGCTACACCTTC
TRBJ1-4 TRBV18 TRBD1 CASSRDRDNEKLFF TGTGCCAGCTCACGGGACAGGGATAATGAAAAACTGTTTTTT
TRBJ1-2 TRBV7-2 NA CASRPGGASGYTF TGTGCCAGCAGGCCGGGGGGGGCTAGCGGCTACACCTTC
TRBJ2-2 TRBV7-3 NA CASSLSGATNTGELFF TGTGCCAGCAGCTTAAGCGGGGCTACGAACACCGGGGAGCTGTTTTTT
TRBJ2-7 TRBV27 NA CASSLGGRPGGYEQYF TGTGCCAGCAGTTTAGGGGGGCGCCCGGGAGGCTACGAGCAGTACTTC
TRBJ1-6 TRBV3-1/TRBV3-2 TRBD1 CASSRGDRDSPLHF TGTGCCAGCAGCCGTGGGGACAGGGATTCACCCCTCCACTTT
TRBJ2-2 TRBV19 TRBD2 CASSTKRDRSTGELFF TGTGCCAGTAGTACAAAGCGGGATAGGAGCACCGGGGAGCTGTTTTTT
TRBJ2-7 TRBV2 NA CASRSQGTYEQYF TGTGCCAGCAGAAGTCAGGGCACCTACGAGCAGTACTTC
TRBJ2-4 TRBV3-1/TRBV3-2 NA CASSQVPSSLAKNIQYF TGTGCCAGCAGCCAAGTTCCTAGTAGTCTAGCCAAAAACATTCAGTACTTC
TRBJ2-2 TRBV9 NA CASSVGTGELFF TGTGCCAGCAGCGTCGGCACCGGGGAGCTGTTTTTT
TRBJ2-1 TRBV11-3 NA CASSSRGGFYNEQFF TGTGCCAGCAGCTCCCGTGGGGGGTTCTACAATGAGCAGTTCTTC
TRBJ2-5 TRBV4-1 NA CASSQGWARQETQYF TGCGCCAGCAGCCAAGGGTGGGCCCGTCAAGAGACCCAGTACTTC